Listed below are T cell receptor beta chains from one sample, sequenced in a study of pediatric ulcerative colitis. The assay was immunoSEQ multiplex PCR, and TCRdb's table has in-frame clones only and misses some. The table shows about 35,000 clones, with 80% to 85% occurring only once. The source material was gut tissue. The source of these receptors is a boy younger than 18 with mild ulcerative colitis. The conserved cysteine and the conserved F or W are not part of the CDR3 here.

CDR3,V
ASSERVGASLTAQY,TRBV6-1
ASAPSGEYWNEQY,TRBV19
SALDRSYGYT,TRBV29-1
ASSGDRGGGQPQH,TRBV2
ASSPGRGREETQY,TRBV5-4
ASRGRGTGELF,TRBV2
ASSQVRRSPLH,TRBV4-1
ASSHLLASREQY,TRBV13
ASSITSGPYNEQF,TRBV2
ASSWQGFNSPLH,TRBV6-5
ASSEGRTGGNYGYT,TRBV10-1
ASSATGKGYYSPLH,TRBV25-1
ASSFRDRPSGYT,TRBV5-6
ASSPQDQGNQPQH,TRBV18
ASSLNRNTGELF,TRBV7-3
ASSYSLGRREDGYT,TRBV6-5
ASSPGGTGDDEQY,TRBV11-3
ASSQGSLGNTEAF,TRBV4-1
ASSLAGISTDTQY,TRBV7-9
ASSPSGTGGDIQY,TRBV5-1
ASSREVKNYGYT,TRBV14
ASSLSGLDETGELF,TRBV7-6
ASSRTGDYGYT,TRBV19